This T cell receptor beta chain came from a study of shared clonotypes between healthy human individuals. CD4+ cell separation produced CD45RA+ naive and CD45RA-negative memory subsets. When replicate PCRs were run on sorted subsets, they used 150 to 250 ng DNA, about 30,000 T cell genomes. Per the original methods: Junction-only immunoSEQ data arrived without quality scores, meaning filtering differed. Using immunoSEQ multiplex PCR, the repertoire was profiled, and TCRdb retains in-frame clones only, with some absent. The V and J calls and clone size were taken over from that table, and D and trimming were inferred from the DNA. Of about 1.1 million clones listed, around three quarters are singletons. This receptor was obtained from a man between 18 and 29 years old in good health. Some clones in this sample may be carry-over from other donors' samples. The specimen was memory CD4+ T cells from PBMCs. Subset in this sample: CD45RA-negative fraction.

In DNA, the CDR3 is TGCGCCAGCAGCCCCGGGGTCCAGAACCTTAATGAAAAACTGTTTTTT. Its protein product is CASSPGVQNLNEKLFF. The chain combines TRBV5-1 with TRBJ1-4; D is unresolved. There are 16 residues in the CDR3. V lost 4 bases and J lost 4, with 17 bases in between. Germline loops: CDR1 SGHRS, CDR2 YFSETQ.